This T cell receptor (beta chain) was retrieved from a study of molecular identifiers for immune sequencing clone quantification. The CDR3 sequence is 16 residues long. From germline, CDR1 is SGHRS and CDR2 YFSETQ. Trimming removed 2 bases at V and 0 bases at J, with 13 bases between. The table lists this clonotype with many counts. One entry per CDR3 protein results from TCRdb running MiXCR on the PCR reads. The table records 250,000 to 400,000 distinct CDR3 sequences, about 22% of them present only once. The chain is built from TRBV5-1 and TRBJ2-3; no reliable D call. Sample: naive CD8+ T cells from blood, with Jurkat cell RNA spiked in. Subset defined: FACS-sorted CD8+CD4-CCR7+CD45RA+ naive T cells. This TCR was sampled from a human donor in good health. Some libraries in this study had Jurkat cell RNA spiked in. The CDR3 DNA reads TGCGCCAGCAGCTTAGACCGGACGGCGAGCACAGATACGCAGTATTTT. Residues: CASSLDRTASTDTQYF.